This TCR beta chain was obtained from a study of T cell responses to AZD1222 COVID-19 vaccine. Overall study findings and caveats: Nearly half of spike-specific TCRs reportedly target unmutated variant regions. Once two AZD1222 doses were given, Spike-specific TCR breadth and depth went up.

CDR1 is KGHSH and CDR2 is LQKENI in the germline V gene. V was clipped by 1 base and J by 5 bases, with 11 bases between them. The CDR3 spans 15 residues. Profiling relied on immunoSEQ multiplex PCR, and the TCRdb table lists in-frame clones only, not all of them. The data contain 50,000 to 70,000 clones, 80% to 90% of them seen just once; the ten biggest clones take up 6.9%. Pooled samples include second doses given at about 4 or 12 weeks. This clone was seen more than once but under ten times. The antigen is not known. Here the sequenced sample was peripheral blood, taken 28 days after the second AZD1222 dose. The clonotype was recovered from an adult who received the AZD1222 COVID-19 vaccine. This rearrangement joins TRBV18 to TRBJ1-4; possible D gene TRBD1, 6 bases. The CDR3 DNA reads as TGTGCCAGCTCACCACGGCAGGGGATGAATGAAAAACTGTTTTTT. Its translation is CASSPRQGMNEKLFF.